The clone carrying this TCR beta chain was seen at least ten times. Its antigen is currently unknown. The length of the CDR3 is 11 residues. The V gene's germline CDR1 is WSHSY and CDR2 SAAADI. The germline V and J ends were trimmed by 2 bases and 7 bases, with 6 bases remaining between them. Template-switch 5'RACE cDNA synthesis added a 10-nucleotide unique molecular identifier. One entry per CDR3 protein results from TCRdb running MiXCR on the 5' RACE reads. Of 50,000 to 55,000 distinct CDR3 sequences listed, about 3.8% are singletons. The entry originates in a study of neurological immune-mediated disorders. Study observations and caveats: The greatest TCR clonal expansion appeared in HTLV-1-associated myelopathy and the smallest, falling below healthy controls, in multiple sclerosis.

The specimen sequenced was PBMCs. This receptor was obtained from a man between 60 and 75 years old with multiple sclerosis. The chain is built from TRBV10-2 and TRBJ2-7; the D is unclear. The CDR3 loop is CASSEVGEQYF. CDR3 in DNA: TGCGCCAGCAGTGAGGTGGGGGAGCAGTACTTC.